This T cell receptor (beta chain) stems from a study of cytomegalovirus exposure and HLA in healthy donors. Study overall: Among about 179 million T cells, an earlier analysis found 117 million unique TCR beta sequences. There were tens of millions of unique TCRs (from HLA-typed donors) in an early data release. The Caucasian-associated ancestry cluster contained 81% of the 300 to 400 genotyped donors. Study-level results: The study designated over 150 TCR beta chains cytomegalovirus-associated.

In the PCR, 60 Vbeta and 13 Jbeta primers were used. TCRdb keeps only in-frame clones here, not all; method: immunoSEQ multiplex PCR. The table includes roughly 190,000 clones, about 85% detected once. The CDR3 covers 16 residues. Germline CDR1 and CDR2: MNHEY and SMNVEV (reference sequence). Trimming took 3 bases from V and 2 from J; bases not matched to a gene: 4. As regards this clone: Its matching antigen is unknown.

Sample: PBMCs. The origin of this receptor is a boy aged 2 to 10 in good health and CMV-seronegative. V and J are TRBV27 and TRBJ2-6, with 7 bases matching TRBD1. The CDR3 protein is CASSLRDRAGANVLTF. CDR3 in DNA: TGTGCCAGCAGTTTGCGCGACAGGGCTGGGGCCAACGTCCTGACTTTC.